This entry lists 30 T cell receptor beta chains sequenced from one sample in a study of PD-L1 blockade in urothelial cancer. Time point given: pretreatment peripheral blood. The method was immunoSEQ multiplex PCR; TCRdb's version includes in-frame clones alone and lacks a portion of them. The data show about 63,000 clones, about 76% seen once. The sample here was PBMCs, taken around atezolizumab (anti-PD-L1) treatment. Receptors were obtained from a man aged 65-85 years with urothelial cancer.

The chain links TRBV5-1 to TRBJ2-5; the D gene is possibly TRBD1 (6 bases). Germline CDR1 reads SGHRS; CDR2 reads YFSETQ. V was trimmed by 4 bases and J by 6 bases, leaving 16 bases between them. CDR3 length equals 14 residues. CDR3 in DNA: TGCGCCAGCAGCCTGGCTACAGGGCACCAGACCCAGTACTTC. Protein: CASSLATGHQTQYF. The full variable domain, with the rest looked up from reference TRBV5-1 and TRBJ2-5, is KAGVTQTPRYLIKTRGQQVTLSCSPISGHRSVSWYQQTPGQGLQFLFEYFSETQRNKGNFPGRFSGRQFSNSRSEMNVSTLELGDSALYLCASSLATGHQTQYFGPGTRLLVL.

This chain joins TRBV5-1 and TRBJ2-1; 9 bases match TRBD2. The V segment lost 2 bases and the J segment 5 bases; nucleotides outside the gene matches: 8. CDR3 size: 16 residues. The germline CDR1 and CDR2 sequences are SGHRS and YFSETQ. The CDR3 nucleotides are TGCGCCAGCAGCTTAGTGCCTAGCGGGGAGAACAATGAGCAGTTCTTC. It translates to CASSLVPSGENNEQFF. The full variable domain, in which reference TRBV5-1 and TRBJ2-1 provide the parts outside the CDR3, is KAGVTQTPRYLIKTRGQQVTLSCSPISGHRSVSWYQQTPGQGLQFLFEYFSETQRNKGNFPGRFSGRQFSNSRSEMNVSTLELGDSALYLCASSLVPSGENNEQFFGPGTRLTVL.

This clone has only a few counts. The chain recombines TRBV30 with TRBJ2-7; 9 positions agree with TRBD2. The length of the CDR3 is 14 residues. CDR1 and CDR2 from the germline V gene are GTSNPN and SVGIG (reference sequence). V lost 2 bases to trimming and J lost 5 bases; unmatched junction nucleotides: 7. For the CDR3, the DNA is TGTGCCTGGAGTAGCGGGAGGAAGAGGAACGAGCAGTACTTC. This sequence encodes CAWSSGRKRNEQYF.

The V call is TRBV18, the J call TRBJ1-1; possible D gene TRBD1, 5 bases. This CDR3 spans 17 amino acids. V was cut by 4 bases and J by 0 bases, with 18 bases left in between. CDR1 KGHSH and CDR2 LQKENI come from the germline V gene. CDR3 in amino acids: CASSLDTLRPLNTEAFF. Here the CDR3 DNA reads TGTGCCAGCTCACTGGACACTTTAAGACCCCTGAACACTGAAGCTTTCTTT.

This clone turned up a few times. V usage is TRBV30 and J usage is TRBJ2-1; 9 positions match TRBD2. CDR1 GTSNPN and CDR2 SVGIG come from the germline V gene (reference sequence). The CDR3 is made up of 18 amino acids. The V gene end was trimmed by 3 bases and the J gene end by 3 bases; junction bases not matched to a gene: 15. The CDR3 region is CAWSRTDSGSILYNEQFF. CDR3 nucleotide sequence: TGTGCCTGGAGCCGCACCGATAGCGGGAGCATCCTCTACAATGAGCAGTTCTTC.

CDR3 nucleotides: TGTGCCAGCAGACGACTAGTCAGAGGGGAGCAGTTCTTC. Residues: CASRRLVRGEQFF. J is TRBJ2-1 and V is TRBV11-2, with D maybe TRBD2 (6 bases). Germline values: CDR1 SGHAT, CDR2 FQNNGV. The CDR3 extends over 13 amino acids. The V end lost 6 bases, the J end lost 10 bases, and 16 bases lay between the germline ends.

The J gene is TRBJ2-3, the V gene TRBV15; 8 bases align to TRBD2. With 11 bases clipped from V and 0 bases from J, the junction kept 10 bases outside the gene matches. CDR1 and CDR2 from the germline V gene are LNHNV and YYDKDF (reference sequence). This CDR3 comprises 15 residues. The DNA for the CDR3 is TGTGCCGTAGGGACCCTAGCGGGTAGCACAGATACGCAGTATTTT. Protein sequence: CAVGTLAGSTDTQYF.

The gene calls are TRBV9 and TRBJ2-7, with a weak D call TRBD1 (5 bases). CDR1 is SGDLS, CDR2 YYNGEE, per germline. This CDR3 spans 14 amino acids. V gave up 0 bases and J gave up 7 bases, with 14 bases separating them. CDR3 nucleotide sequence: TGTGCCAGCAGCGTAGAGGTCATCGCAGGGGAGCAGTACTTC. Residues: CASSVEVIAGEQYF. The complete variable domain, with remaining parts taken from reference TRBV9 and TRBJ2-7, reads DSGVTQTPKHLITATGQRVTLRCSPRSGDLSVYWYQQSLDQGLQFLIQYYNGEERAKGNILERFSAQQFPDLHSELNLSSLELGDSALYFCASSVEVIAGEQYFGPGTRLTVT.

This rearrangement joins TRBV2 to TRBJ2-5; 8 bases map to TRBD2. Germline CDR1 and CDR2: SNHLY and FYNNEI. CDR3 length equals 15 residues. The V gene end was trimmed by 6 bases and the J gene end by 0 bases; junction bases not matched to a gene: 6. CDR3 sequence reads: CASRLGGGNQETQYF. The DNA for the CDR3 is TGTGCCAGCAGGCTCGGGGGGGGGAACCAAGAGACCCAGTACTTC.

This clone showed up just a few times. CDR3 sequence: CASSRPGGYTF. The CDR3 DNA reads as TGTGCCAGCAGTCGTCCGGGGGGCTACACCTTC. The gene calls are TRBV2 and TRBJ1-2; no reliable D call. V was trimmed by 5 bases and J by 8 bases, leaving 9 bases between them. The CDR3 loop spans 11 amino acids. Germline V gene data show CDR1 as SNHLY and CDR2 as FYNNEI. Full variable domain (rest looked up from reference TRBV2 and TRBJ1-2): EPEVTQTPSHQVTQMGQEVILRCVPISNHLYFYWYRQILGQKVEFLVSFYNNEISEKSEIFDDQFSVERPDGSNFTLKIRSTKLEDSAMYFCASSRPGGYTFGSGTRLTVV.

This clone appeared once. The chain combines TRBV2 with TRBJ2-7; 11 bases line up with TRBD1. There are 15 residues in the CDR3. Germline V gene data show CDR1 as SNHLY and CDR2 as FYNNEI. With V trimmed by 3 bases and J by 3 bases, 4 bases remained unmatched. The CDR3 loop is CASSDGTGGIYEQYF. CDR3 bases: TGTGCCAGCAGTGATGGGACAGGGGGGATCTACGAGCAGTACTTC.

The chain carries TRBV28 and TRBJ2-7; tentative D call: TRBD2 (6 bases). Germline V gene lookup returns CDR1 MDHEN and CDR2 SYDVKM. Trimming took 4 bases from V and 3 from J, leaving 10 bases between them. The CDR3 is 13 amino acids. The CDR3 loop reads CASSWGEVYEQYF. The DNA of the CDR3 is TGTGCCAGCAGTTGGGGGGAGGTCTACGAGCAGTACTTC.

This chain connects TRBV2 to TRBJ1-5, with D uncertain. CDR3 length: 14 amino acids. The ends were cut back, 7 bases at V and 2 bases at J, with 12 bases in the middle. Germline lookup yields CDR1 SNHLY and CDR2 FYNNEI. The CDR3: CASTPLAGNQPQHF. CDR3 coding DNA: TGTGCCAGCACCCCGTTGGCAGGCAATCAGCCCCAGCATTTT. Using reference TRBV2 and TRBJ1-5 for the parts outside the CDR3, the full variable domain is EPEVTQTPSHQVTQMGQEVILRCVPISNHLYFYWYRQILGQKVEFLVSFYNNEISEKSEIFDDQFSVERPDGSNFTLKIRSTKLEDSAMYFCASTPLAGNQPQHFGDGTRLSIL.

In this sample, this clone turned up a few times. The chain links TRBV6-1 to TRBJ2-7; 8 nucleotides align to TRBD1. Germline V gives CDR1 MNHNS, CDR2 SASEGT. The CDR3 consists of 15 residues. Unmatched junction bases numbered 8, after V lost 3 bases and J lost 4 bases. CDR3 residues: CASSELAGGRYEQYF. Written as DNA, the CDR3 is TGTGCCAGCAGTGAGCTGGCAGGGGGCCGGTACGAGCAGTACTTC.

The table lists this clone with a few counts. The CDR3 DNA reads as TGTGCCTGGAGGGCCCTCCGGGGTCCCTCTGGAAACACCATATATTTT. Protein: CAWRALRGPSGNTIYF. The J gene is TRBJ1-3, the V gene TRBV30; unclear D gene. V shed 3 bases and J shed 0 bases, with 15 bases lying between them. Germline loops: CDR1 GTSNPN, CDR2 SVGIG (reference sequence). The CDR3 runs to 16 residues.

The chain links TRBV5-1 to TRBJ2-1; 8 nucleotides agree with TRBD2. Trimming took 3 bases from V and 4 from J; bases not matched to a gene: 6. The CDR3 runs to 15 residues. Per the germline V gene, CDR1 is SGHRS and CDR2 is YFSETQ. CDR3: CASSSAGGPYNEQFF. In nucleotides, the CDR3 is TGCGCCAGCAGCTCGGCGGGAGGTCCATACAATGAGCAGTTCTTC.

J is TRBJ2-2 and V is TRBV5-6; 9 nucleotides match TRBD2. The CDR3 spans 16 residues. The trim removed 7 bases at V and 1 base at J, leaving 8 bases unmatched. Germline assignment: CDR1 SGHDT and CDR2 YYEEEE. The CDR3 spells CASLGREGQNTGELFF. The CDR3, as DNA: TGTGCCAGCTTGGGGCGGGAGGGCCAGAACACCGGGGAGCTGTTTTTT.

In nucleotides, the CDR3 is TGTGCCATCAGTGAGTCGCGTGGAGGGGACGGAAAACTGTTTTTT. Its protein product is CAISESRGGDGKLFF. The chain combines TRBV10-3 with TRBJ1-4, with a weak D call TRBD1 (5 bases). Trimming removed 0 bases from V and 10 bases from J, with 15 bases in between. The CDR3 runs 15 residues. Looked up from germline, CDR1 is ENHRY and CDR2 is SYGVKD.

The genes are TRBV28 and TRBJ2-7, with D uncertain. Deletions cut 2 bases from V and 5 bases from J, with 10 bases between. The CDR3 has 13 amino acids. The germline V gene has CDR1 MDHEN and CDR2 SYDVKM. CDR3: CASSLIGQNEQYF. The CDR3 bases are TGTGCCAGCAGTTTAATTGGGCAGAACGAGCAGTACTTC.

This chain joins TRBV9 and TRBJ2-2; 10 positions match TRBD2. This CDR3 has 18 amino acids. The trim removed 3 bases at V and 5 bases at J, leaving 13 bases unmatched. Germline V gene data show CDR1 as SGDLS and CDR2 as YYNGEE. In DNA, the CDR3 is TGTGCCAGCAGCGCATTAAACCTAGCGGGAGTTGTGACCGGGGAGCTGTTTTTT. It is translated as CASSALNLAGVVTGELFF.

The J gene is TRBJ2-7, the V gene TRBV21-1; the table calls TRBD1, which could not be checked here. TRBV21-1 is termed a pseudogene. The CDR3 contains 11 residues. The CDR3: CATRQPYEQYF. The CDR3 region has the DNA TGTGCCACCCGACAGCCCTACGAGCAGTACTTC.

The genes are TRBV19 and TRBJ1-1; tentatively, D is TRBD1 (5 bases). The CDR3 consists of 14 residues. CDR1 and CDR2 (germline): LNHDA, SQIVND (reference sequence). V lost 6 bases and J lost 4, with 15 bases in between. The CDR3 protein is CASRSGAGGTEAFF. The CDR3 bases are TGTGCCAGTAGGAGCGGGGCTGGGGGCACTGAAGCTTTCTTT.

This chain connects TRBV28 to TRBJ1-4, with 7 nucleotides matching TRBD1. CDR3 size: 14 residues. CDR1 and CDR2 (germline): MDHEN, SYDVKM. The junction had 9 bases not matched to a gene; V was cut back by 6 bases and J by 8 bases. The DNA for the CDR3 is TGTGCCAGCAGGGGGGAGCGGACAGGCGAAAAACTGTTTTTT. Translation: CASRGERTGEKLFF. Together with reference TRBV28 and TRBJ1-4, the CDR3 gives the full variable domain: DVKVTQSSRYLVKRTGEKVFLECVQDMDHENMFWYRQDPGLGLRLIYFSYDVKMKEKGDIPEGYSVSREKKERFSLILESASTNQTSMYLCASRGERTGEKLFFGSGTQLSVL.

This clone appeared a few times. The chain uses TRBV14 and TRBJ2-3, with TRBD2 matching 10 bases. Germline CDR1 SGHDN, CDR2 FVKESK. Trimming removed 0 bases from V and 5 bases from J; junction bases left unmatched: 2. This CDR3 is built from 15 residues. In DNA form, the CDR3 reads TGTGCCAGCAGCCAAGAGAGCGGGAGGGGAGATACGCAGTATTTT. Translating gives CASSQESGRGDTQYF.

This chain links TRBV28 with TRBJ1-5; 8 bases are shared with TRBD1. The junction had 4 bases not matched to a gene; V was cut back by 3 bases and J by 3 bases. The CDR3 is 15 residues long. In germline, CDR1 is MDHEN, CDR2 SYDVKM. The DNA for the CDR3 is TGTGCCAGCAGTTTTGGGACAGGCCTCAATCAGCCCCAGCATTTT. It encodes CASSFGTGLNQPQHF.

This chain links TRBV7-9 with TRBJ1-2; 12 positions agree with TRBD1. CDR1 SEHNR and CDR2 FQNEAQ come from the germline V gene (reference sequence). This CDR3 spans 17 amino acids. The V and J ends lost 1 base and 6 bases, in that order; junction bases with no gene match: 9. The CDR3 nucleotides are TGTGCCAGCAGCTTAGATGGGACAGGGGGCGCGAGGGATGGCTACACCTTC. This sequence encodes CASSLDGTGGARDGYTF.

The rearrangement joins TRBV27 to TRBJ2-1, with D unresolved. The germline V gene has CDR1 MNHEY and CDR2 SMNVEV (reference sequence). The CDR3 runs to 16 residues. Trimming removed 5 bases from V and 3 bases from J, with 17 bases in between. In DNA form, the CDR3 reads TGTGCCAGCAGTCCTATGGCGGCCACCCTCTACAATGAGCAGTTCTTC. Its translation: CASSPMAATLYNEQFF.

The chain carries TRBV30 and TRBJ1-5; 11 bases match TRBD1. V was pared by 2 bases and J by 0 bases, with 9 bases of the junction left unmatched. The CDR3 has 18 residues. Germline V CDR1 and CDR2: GTSNPN, SVGIG (reference sequence). CDR3 region: CAWSFGGQGEFSNQPQHF. The CDR3 DNA sequence: TGTGCCTGGAGTTTCGGGGGACAGGGGGAGTTTAGCAATCAGCCCCAGCATTTT.

The chain employs TRBV21-1 and TRBJ2-1; the D call of TRBD1 is as the table states it, not checked on the DNA. TRBV21-1 is annotated as a pseudogene. This CDR3 spans 15 amino acids. The CDR3: CASSKGLQGDNEQFF. CDR3 in DNA: TGTGCCAGCAGCAAAGGACTGCAGGGTGACAATGAGCAGTTCTTC.

The chain is built from TRBV19 and TRBJ1-5, with 8 bases aligning to TRBD1. Looked up from germline, CDR1 is LNHDA and CDR2 is SQIVND (reference sequence). J was trimmed by 2 bases and V by 5 bases; bases with no gene match: 5. This CDR3 is 15 amino acids long. For the CDR3, the DNA is TGTGCCAGTAGTTCAGAGGACAGGGGCAATCAGCCCCAGCATTTT. Translating gives CASSSEDRGNQPQHF.